Below are 24 T cell receptor beta chains sequenced from a single sample in a study of shared clonotypes between healthy human individuals. Only in-frame clones appear in the TCRdb table, and some are missing; sequencing was by immunoSEQ multiplex PCR. The sample shows 550,000 to 600,000 clones, nearly 98% of them seen only once. Terminally differentiated effector memory CD45RA+ cells were excluded by CCR7 positive selection of CD45RO-negative cells. The sequenced sample consisted of naive CD8+ T cells sorted from blood. The receptors stem from a man younger than 45 in good health.

CDR3 region: CASSQRYSGGDEQFF. In DNA form, the CDR3 reads TGCGCCAGCAGCCAAAGATACTCAGGGGGCGATGAGCAGTTCTTC. V is TRBV4-3 and J is TRBJ2-1, with 8 positions matching TRBD1. The CDR3 runs 15 residues. Germline trimming cut 2 bases from V and 8 bases from J; bases unmatched to any gene: 8. The germline gives CDR1 LGHNA, CDR2 YSLEER.

The chain recombines TRBV5-1 with TRBJ2-5, with a tentative D call TRBD1 (5 bases). Trimming cost V 0 bases and J 1 base, with 10 bases left between them. The germline CDR1 and CDR2 sequences are SGHRS and YFSETQ. The CDR3 is 15 residues long. CDR3 protein: CASSLDGQRQETQYF. The CDR3 nucleotides are TGCGCCAGCAGCTTGGACGGACAACGCCAAGAGACCCAGTACTTC.

CDR3 loop: CASSQAEWTATNEKLFF. In DNA, the CDR3 is TGCGCCAGCAGCCAAGCCGAGTGGACAGCAACTAATGAAAAACTGTTTTTT. The J gene is TRBJ1-4, the V gene TRBV4-1, with D perhaps TRBD1 (6 bases). The CDR3 covers 17 residues. Germline assignment: CDR1 MGHRA and CDR2 YSYEKL. V was shortened by 1 base and J by 0 bases, with 12 bases between the two germline ends.

DNA of the CDR3: TGTGCCAGCAACCCTCACGCGGGGGGACAGGGGATCGAGCAGTACTTC. Translating gives CASNPHAGGQGIEQYF. V is TRBV27 and J is TRBJ2-7; 10 bases are shared with TRBD1. Germline CDR1 MNHEY, CDR2 SMNVEV (reference sequence). The CDR3 loop spans 16 amino acids. With V trimmed by 7 bases and J by 6 bases, 15 bases remained unmatched.

This chain connects TRBV28 to TRBJ2-7, with D perhaps TRBD2 (5 bases). V was trimmed by 5 bases and J by 5 bases, leaving 16 bases between them. The CDR3 is 14 amino acids. Germline V lookup: CDR1 MDHEN, CDR2 SYDVKM. The CDR3 coding sequence is TGTGCCAGCAGTCCACTAGTTCTGGCTGACGAGCAGTACTTC. As protein: CASSPLVLADEQYF.

The chain employs TRBV27 and TRBJ1-5, with a weak D call TRBD1 (6 bases). Between the trimmed V and J ends, which lost 6 bases and 3 bases, there was a span of 18 bases. The germline gives CDR1 MNHEY, CDR2 SMNVEV (reference sequence). The CDR3 is 16 residues long. Here the CDR3 DNA reads TGTGCCAGCAGACCTACTCAGACAGGAATCAATCAGCCCCAGCATTTT. Protein product: CASRPTQTGINQPQHF.

A word on this clone: Other DNA sequences within the sample encode an identical CDR3. The chain has TRBV5-4 and TRBJ2-7, with TRBD2 identical over 7 bases. The CDR3 consists of 14 residues. The V gene end was trimmed by 0 bases and the J gene end by 4 bases; junction bases not matched to a gene: 4. Germline CDR1 is SGHNT and CDR2 is YYREEE (reference sequence). This CDR3 reads CASSLGTSGYEQYF. In nucleotides, the CDR3 is TGTGCCAGCAGCTTGGGGACTAGTGGGTACGAGCAGTACTTC.

The chain has TRBV5-1 and TRBJ1-1; 7 nucleotides match TRBD1. CDR3 size: 16 residues. Germline V gene lookup returns CDR1 SGHRS and CDR2 YFSETQ. After removal of 0 bases from V and 0 bases from J, the junction contained 5 bases not matched to a gene. As DNA, the CDR3 is TGCGCCAGCAGCTTGGGGGACAGTTCCTTGAACACTGAAGCTTTCTTT. Translation gives CASSLGDSSLNTEAFF.

The chain combines TRBV29-1 with TRBJ2-7; D call uncertain. Trimming removed 5 bases at V and 4 bases at J, with 15 bases between. Per the germline V gene, CDR1 is SQVTM and CDR2 is ANQGSEA. CDR3 length: 13 residues. The CDR3 coding sequence is TGCAGCGTTATCTTCGCCGGGCGTTACGAGCAGTACTTC. It specifies CSVIFAGRYEQYF.

This chain links TRBV29-1 with TRBJ2-7; TRBD2 agrees at 10 bases. The CDR3 length is 13 residues. Germline V CDR1 and CDR2: SQVTM, ANQGSEA. Trimming took 4 bases from V and 2 from J; bases not matched to a gene: 2. CDR3 protein: CSVGTSGPYEQYF. In DNA, the CDR3 is TGCAGCGTTGGGACTAGCGGCCCCTACGAGCAGTACTTC.

This chain connects TRBV6-1 to TRBJ1-5; a weak D match, TRBD1 (6 bases). CDR1 is MNHNS and CDR2 is SASEGT in the germline V gene. V gave up 1 base and J gave up 2 bases, with 9 bases separating them. The CDR3 is made up of 15 amino acids. The CDR3 DNA follows: TGTGCCAGCAGTGAAGGAGGGGGTGGCAATCAGCCCCAGCATTTT. Amino acid sequence: CASSEGGGGNQPQHF.

J is TRBJ1-2 and V is TRBV29-1, with 7 bases fitting TRBD1. Looked up from germline, CDR1 is SQVTM and CDR2 is ANQGSEA. J gave up 2 bases and V 4 bases, and 7 bases lay outside the gene matches. The CDR3 has 14 amino acids. CDR3 coding DNA: TGCAGCGTTGTATCGACAGGGATCAACTATGGCTACACCTTC. Encoded protein: CSVVSTGINYGYTF.

V is TRBV15 and J is TRBJ2-1, with no clear D. This CDR3 has 13 residues. Germline V gene sequence: CDR1 LNHNV, CDR2 YYDKDF (reference sequence). V was cut by 0 bases and J by 5 bases, with 5 bases left in between. CDR3 in amino acids: CATSRDADNEQFF. The CDR3 DNA reads TGTGCCACCAGCAGAGATGCGGACAATGAGCAGTTCTTC.

The genes are TRBV6-5 and TRBJ2-1, with TRBD1 matching 9 bases. Per germline, CDR1 MNHEY and CDR2 SVGAGI. This CDR3 is built from 15 residues. With 4 bases clipped from V and 3 bases from J, the junction kept 4 bases outside the gene matches. CDR3 amino acids: CASSSWTGDYNEQFF. CDR3 nucleotide sequence: TGTGCCAGCAGTTCCTGGACAGGGGACTACAATGAGCAGTTCTTC.

This clone has a single count. The V gene is TRBV5-6, the J gene TRBJ2-7; D not certain. Trimming cost V 0 bases and J 0 bases, with 10 bases left between them. This CDR3 spans 15 amino acids. The V gene's germline CDR1 is SGHDT and CDR2 YYEEEE. Here the CDR3 reads CASSLEGSGSYEQYF. DNA for the CDR3: TGTGCCAGCAGCTTGGAGGGATCAGGCTCCTACGAGCAGTACTTC.

V and J are TRBV28 and TRBJ2-1, with D possibly TRBD2 on 6 matching bases. Deletions cut 6 bases from V and 8 bases from J, with 11 bases between. This CDR3 comprises 12 residues. Germline V gene data show CDR1 as MDHEN and CDR2 as SYDVKM. The DNA for the CDR3 is TGTGCCAGCAGCCCTCCGGGGGATGAGCAGTTCTTC. It yields the protein CASSPPGDEQFF.

The chain is built from TRBV25-1 and TRBJ1-1; D is uncertain. The CDR3 sequence is 13 residues long. Germline CDR1 reads MGHDK; CDR2 reads SYGVNS. V lost 5 bases to trimming and J lost 3 bases, with 10 bases between them. Here the CDR3 reads CASSPGSHTEAFF. CDR3 nucleotide sequence: TGTGCCAGCAGTCCGGGGAGCCACACTGAAGCTTTCTTT.

V is TRBV7-9 and J is TRBJ2-4; D unresolved. V was cut by 4 bases and J by 5 bases, with 6 bases left in between. The CDR3 spans 12 residues. The germline V gene encodes CDR1 SEHNR and CDR2 FQNEAQ (reference sequence). The CDR3 sequence: CASSSAENIQYF. CDR3 bases: TGTGCCAGCAGCTCAGCTGAAAACATTCAGTACTTC.

The genes are TRBV27 and TRBJ1-2; D is possibly TRBD1 (5 bases). Trimming removed 10 bases from V and 0 bases from J, with 12 bases in between. Germline V gene lookup returns CDR1 MNHEY and CDR2 SMNVEV (reference sequence). The CDR3 has 13 residues. This CDR3 reads CATLGTSNYGYTF. CDR3 nucleotide sequence: TGTGCCACCCTAGGGACCTCTAACTATGGCTACACCTTC.

V is TRBV7-9 and J is TRBJ2-5, with 11 bases that match TRBD1. Trimming cost V 5 bases and J 4 bases; bases outside gene matches: 6. In germline, CDR1 is SEHNR, CDR2 FQNEAQ (reference sequence). The CDR3 has 15 residues. The CDR3 is CASSRDRGSLETQYF. The CDR3 DNA reads TGTGCCAGCAGCCGGGACAGGGGGTCGTTAGAGACCCAGTACTTC.

The J gene is TRBJ1-1, the V gene TRBV9; 7 bases align to TRBD1. V lost 3 bases and J lost 4; bases outside the gene matches: 0. Germline loops: CDR1 SGDLS, CDR2 YYNGEE. CDR3 length: 12 amino acids. The CDR3 DNA follows: TGTGCCAGCAGCGCAGGGGGCACTGAAGCTTTCTTT. Its translation is CASSAGGTEAFF.

The chain joins TRBV18 to TRBJ1-4; 8 bases agree with TRBD1. The CDR3 is 16 amino acids. Germline V gene lookup returns CDR1 KGHSH and CDR2 LQKENI. V shed 4 bases, J shed 2 bases, and the junction held 6 bases outside the gene matches. CDR3 sequence (DNA): TGTGCCAGCTCACTCGGACAGGGTGGCACTAATGAAAAACTGTTTTTT. It encodes CASSLGQGGTNEKLFF.

The V and J genes are TRBV15 and TRBJ1-1; weak D call: TRBD1 (5 bases). There are 12 residues in the CDR3. Germline V gene data show CDR1 as LNHNV and CDR2 as YYDKDF (reference sequence). V was trimmed by 5 bases and J by 4 bases, leaving 8 bases between them. The CDR3 coding sequence is TGTGCCACCAGCGTTGACAGCACTGAAGCTTTCTTT. Its translation is CATSVDSTEAFF.

V is TRBV11-3 and J is TRBJ2-1, with a tentative D call TRBD2 (6 bases). V lost 1 base, J lost 5 bases, and 9 bases lay in between. The CDR3 runs 14 residues. CDR1 is SGHNT, CDR2 YENEEA, per germline. The CDR3 sequence is CASSLVGLDNEQFF. In DNA, the CDR3 is TGTGCCAGCAGCTTAGTGGGACTCGACAATGAGCAGTTCTTC.